This T cell receptor (beta chain) was sequenced for a study of T cell responses to AZD1222 COVID-19 vaccine. Repertoires were generated with immunoSEQ multiplex PCR, while TCRdb's copy carries only in-frame clones and drops some. Of some 150,000 clones in the sample, roughly 90% were seen once. Trimming removed 6 bases at V and 3 bases at J, with 11 bases between. The germline gives CDR1 SNHLY, CDR2 FYNNEI. There are 13 residues in the CDR3. This clonotype was obtained from an adult who received the AZD1222 COVID-19 vaccine. The sequences come from peripheral blood, collected 28 days after the second AZD1222 dose. The gene calls are TRBV2 and TRBJ1-1; no firm D call. CDR3 coding DNA: TGTGCCAGCAGCTCGGACGGGTACACTGAAGCTTTCTTT. Residues: CASSSDGYTEAFF.